This TCR beta chain appears in the sequencing data of a study of cytomegalovirus exposure and HLA in healthy donors. Study outcomes and limitations: The classifier reportedly diagnosed cytomegalovirus status with high sensitivity and specificity.

Notes on this clone: Its antigen is still unknown.

This table comes from immunoSEQ multiplex PCR, and its TCRdb copy is limited to in-frame clones, with some not included. The sample lists roughly 330,000 clones, about 90% occurring once. The CDR3 spans 15 residues. Germline V CDR1 and CDR2: GTSNPN, SVGIG (reference sequence). V shed 3 bases, J shed 2 bases, and the junction held 6 bases outside the gene matches. J is TRBJ1-3 and V is TRBV30; 8 bases agree with TRBD1. This receptor was identified in a woman in her twenties or thirties in good health and CMV-seropositive. Material for sequencing was PBMCs. CDR3 sequence (DNA): TGTGCCTGGAGCCGGACAGGGACGGCTGGAAACACCATATATTTT. Encoded protein: CAWSRTGTAGNTIYF.